The 7 T cell receptor beta chains listed next were all sequenced from one sample in a study of T cell repertoires in ileal Crohn's disease. Generated by immunoSEQ multiplex PCR, the TCRdb table keeps only in-frame clones and is missing some. The sample includes about 16,000 clones, around 66% of them seen just once. Sequenced sample: ileal tissue. The receptor set was obtained from an adult with Crohn's disease.

In its sample, this clone was seen a few times. This rearrangement joins TRBV10-3 to TRBJ2-7, with TRBD2 matching over 8 bases. This CDR3 comprises 17 residues. The junction had 13 bases not matched to a gene; V was cut back by 0 bases and J by 6 bases. Germline lookup yields CDR1 ENHRY and CDR2 SYGVKD. CDR3 nucleotides: TGTGCCATCAGTGAGTCGCCCGGACTAGCCCAAGAAGTCGAGCAGTACTTC. Residues: CAISESPGLAQEVEQYF.

This clone is medium-sized by share. The CDR3 here is CASSIEVRNIQYF. The CDR3 DNA reads TGTGCCAGTAGTATAGAGGTTAGAAACATTCAGTACTTC. This chain connects TRBV19 to TRBJ2-4; D unresolved. From germline, CDR1 is LNHDA and CDR2 SQIVND (reference sequence). Trimming cost V 0 bases and J 6 bases, with 6 bases left between them. The CDR3 extends over 13 amino acids.

The rearrangement links TRBV29-1 to TRBJ2-7; D possibly corresponds to TRBD2 (6 bases). The CDR3 runs 14 residues. Germline lookup yields CDR1 SQVTM and CDR2 ANQGSEA. V was pared by 7 bases and J by 9 bases, with 25 bases between. The CDR3 DNA reads TGCAGCGCCTCGAGGACACAAGGGTCCGGGGGGCAGTACTTC. This sequence encodes CSASRTQGSGGQYF.

DNA of the CDR3: TGCGCCAGCAGCTTGGGGGGCAAATCAAATGAGCAGTTCTTC. It specifies CASSLGGKSNEQFF. This sequence joins TRBV5-1 and TRBJ2-1, with D possibly matching TRBD1 (5 bases). The CDR3 runs to 14 residues. Trimming shortened V by 0 bases and J by 7 bases, and 11 bases separated the two germline ends. CDR1 and CDR2 from the germline V gene are SGHRS and YFSETQ.

This clone was seen a handful of times. J is TRBJ2-5 and V is TRBV30; 14 bases fit TRBD2. Losses at the gene ends were 8 bases for V and 5 bases for J; bases not matched to a gene: 10. This CDR3 is built from 15 residues. Germline V gene lookup returns CDR1 GTSNPN and CDR2 SVGIG (reference sequence). The CDR3 here is CAQEKTSGRGETQYF. CDR3 nucleotide sequence: TGTGCCCAGGAGAAGACTAGCGGGAGGGGTGAGACCCAGTACTTC. Combining the CDR3 with reference TRBV30 and TRBJ2-5 gives the whole variable domain SQTIHQWPATLVQPVGSPLSLECTVEGTSNPNLYWYRQAAGRGLQLLFYSVGIGQISSEVPQNLSASRPQDRQFILSSKKLLLSDSGFYLCAQEKTSGRGETQYFGPGTRLLVL.

The rearrangement links TRBV28 to TRBJ1-1; 10 nucleotides line up with TRBD1. The CDR3 loop spans 16 amino acids. The germline V gene encodes CDR1 MDHEN and CDR2 SYDVKM. The V segment lost 7 bases and the J segment 0 bases; nucleotides outside the gene matches: 8. This CDR3 is CASTSTDRGVNTEAFF. Written as DNA, the CDR3 is TGTGCCAGCACCTCAACGGACAGGGGGGTGAACACTGAAGCTTTCTTT.

There are a few counts of this clone. V gene TRBV2 combines with J gene TRBJ1-4, with TRBD1 identical over 8 bases. CDR3 size: 13 residues. Losses at the gene ends were 6 bases for V and 8 bases for J; bases not matched to a gene: 5. CDR1 is SNHLY, CDR2 FYNNEI, per germline. The CDR3 bases are TGTGCCAGCAGGTGGTCAGGGGGCGAAAAACTGTTTTTT. Translated, it gives CASRWSGGEKLFF.